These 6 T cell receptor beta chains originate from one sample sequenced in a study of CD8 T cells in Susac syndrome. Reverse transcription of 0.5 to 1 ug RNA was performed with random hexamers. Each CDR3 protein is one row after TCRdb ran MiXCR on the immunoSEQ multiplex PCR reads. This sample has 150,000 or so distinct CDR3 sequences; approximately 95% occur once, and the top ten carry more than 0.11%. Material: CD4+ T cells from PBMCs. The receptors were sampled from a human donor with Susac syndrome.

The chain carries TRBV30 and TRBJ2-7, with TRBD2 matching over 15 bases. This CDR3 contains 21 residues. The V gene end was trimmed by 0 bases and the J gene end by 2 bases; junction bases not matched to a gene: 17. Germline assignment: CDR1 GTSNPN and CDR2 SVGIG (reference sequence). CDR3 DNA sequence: TGTGCCTGGAGTGTACCCACATCCTTTCGGACTAGCGGGAGGGTAACCTACGAGCAGTACTTC. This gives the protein CAWSVPTSFRTSGRVTYEQYF.

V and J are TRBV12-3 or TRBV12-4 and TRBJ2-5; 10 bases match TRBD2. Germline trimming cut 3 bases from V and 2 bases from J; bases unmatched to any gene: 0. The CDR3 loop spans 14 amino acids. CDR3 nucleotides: TGTGCCAGCAGTTTGACTAGCGGGCAAGAGACCCAGTACTTC. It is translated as CASSLTSGQETQYF.

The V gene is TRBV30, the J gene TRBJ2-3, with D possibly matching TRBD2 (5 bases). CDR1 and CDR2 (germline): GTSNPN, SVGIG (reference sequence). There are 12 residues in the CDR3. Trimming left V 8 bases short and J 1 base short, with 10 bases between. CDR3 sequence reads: CAGISGTDTQYF. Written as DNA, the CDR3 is TGTGCCGGGATTAGCGGCACAGATACGCAGTATTTT.

This chain's CDR3 is CSARSRHSNQPQHF. CDR3 in DNA: TGCAGTGCTAGATCCCGACATAGCAATCAGCCCCAGCATTTT. The chain couples TRBV20-1 to TRBJ1-5; D is undetermined. The V gene's germline CDR1 is DFQATT and CDR2 SNEGSKA (reference sequence). V was pared by 2 bases and J by 0 bases, with 8 bases between. The CDR3 has 14 amino acids.

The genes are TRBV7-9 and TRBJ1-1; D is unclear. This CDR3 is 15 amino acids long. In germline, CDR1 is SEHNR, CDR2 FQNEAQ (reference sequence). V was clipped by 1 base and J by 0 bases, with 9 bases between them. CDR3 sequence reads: CASSLVLGMNTEAFF. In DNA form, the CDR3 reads TGTGCCAGCAGCTTAGTGTTGGGGATGAACACTGAAGCTTTCTTT.

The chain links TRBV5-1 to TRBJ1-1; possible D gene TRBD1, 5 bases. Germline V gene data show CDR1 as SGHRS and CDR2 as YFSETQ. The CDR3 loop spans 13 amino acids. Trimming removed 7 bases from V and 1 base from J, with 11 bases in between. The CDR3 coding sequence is TGCGCCAGCGGTATAACAGGGAACACTGAAGCTTTCTTT. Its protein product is CASGITGNTEAFF.